These 3 T cell receptor beta chains originate from one sample sequenced in a study of beta chain features in type 1 diabetes. Sequencing targeted expressed TCRB transcripts, as all isolated RNA had been reverse transcribed. Assay: immunoSEQ multiplex PCR; the TCRdb copy retains only in-frame clones and omits some. The sample lists 350,000 to 450,000 clones, roughly 14% occurring once. The specimen sequenced was naive CD4+ T cells from blood. These receptors were obtained from a man aged 30-40 years in good health.

Concerning this clone itself: A much larger clone is a single base away; this may be a read error. Other nucleotide sequences from this sample produce the same CDR3. The rearrangement joins TRBV14 to TRBJ2-5; D uncertain. The CDR3 contains 11 residues. Germline values: CDR1 SGHDN, CDR2 FVKESK. V lost 4 bases and J 3 bases, leaving 3 bases between the germline ends. The CDR3 protein is CASSLEETQYF. CDR3 sequence (DNA): TGTGCCAGCAGCCTAGAAGAGACCCAGTACTTC.

The chain is built from TRBV5-1 and TRBJ2-5; D is undetermined. Germline V gene data show CDR1 as SGHRS and CDR2 as YFSETQ. The ends were cut back, 3 bases at V and 2 bases at J, with 8 bases in the middle. CDR3 length equals 13 residues. The chain's CDR3 is CASSSDVQETQYF. Here the CDR3 DNA reads TGCGCCAGCAGCTCGGACGTTCAAGAGACCCAGTACTTC.

The chain links TRBV30 to TRBJ2-4; either TRBD1 or TRBD2 may supply D (6 bases each). The germline CDR1 and CDR2 sequences are GTSNPN and SVGIG (reference sequence). Trimming removed 5 bases at V and 9 bases at J, with 23 bases between. The CDR3 spans 15 residues. The CDR3 DNA reads as TGTGCCTGGGGCGCTGGGGGGCTAGCAAGTGCCATTCAGTACTTC. This translates into CAWGAGGLASAIQYF.